What follows describes a single T cell receptor beta chain. The CDR3 consists of 15 residues. V shed 5 bases and J 5 bases; nucleotides not matched to a gene: 6. The germline CDR1 and CDR2 sequences are SGHVS and FQNEAQ. This sample was taken from a study of blood T cell repertoires in COVID-19. About the study: Samples taken during acute and convalescent COVID-19 were collected in the United States, Italy and Spain.

In the study's own analysis: How many nucleated cells were present was estimated from reference gene primer amplification. The assay was immunoSEQ multiplex PCR, and TCRdb's table has in-frame clones only and misses some. V and J calls and clone size are as listed in that table; D and trimming were resolved from the DNA. The table shows around 100,000 clones, with about 84% occurring only once. The chain recombines TRBV7-8 with TRBJ1-4; 9 bases agree with TRBD1. This TCR was sampled from a human donor in a cohort sampled during active COVID-19. The sample consisted of peripheral blood. CDR3 sequence: CASSPTGQGNEKLFF. In DNA form, the CDR3 reads TGTGCCAGCAGCCCCACGGGACAGGGAAATGAAAAACTGTTTTTT.